This TCR beta chain was obtained from a study of cytomegalovirus exposure and HLA in healthy donors. Whole-study results and caveats: Presence/absence results assume similar sequencing depth per donor, which may not hold.

This CDR3 has 14 amino acids. V shed 5 bases and J shed 11 bases, with 21 bases lying between them. Germline V gene lookup returns CDR1 SGHTA and CDR2 FQGNSA. For this clone: Its antigen remains unknown.

PCR was performed using 60 Vbeta and 13 Jbeta primers. The repertoire was sequenced with immunoSEQ multiplex PCR; TCRdb's copy has only in-frame clones and lacks some. The sample holds around 240,000 clones; 82% are singletons and the top ten take approximately 5.3%. This chain connects TRBV7-2 to TRBJ1-1, with D tentatively TRBD1 (5 bases). The source is a woman between 40 and 50 years old in good health and CMV-seropositive. The sample comprised PBMCs. In nucleotides, the CDR3 is TGTGCCAGCAGCCTGGGCGGGACCCCCCTCCCGGCTTTCTTT. The encoded protein is CASSLGGTPLPAFF.